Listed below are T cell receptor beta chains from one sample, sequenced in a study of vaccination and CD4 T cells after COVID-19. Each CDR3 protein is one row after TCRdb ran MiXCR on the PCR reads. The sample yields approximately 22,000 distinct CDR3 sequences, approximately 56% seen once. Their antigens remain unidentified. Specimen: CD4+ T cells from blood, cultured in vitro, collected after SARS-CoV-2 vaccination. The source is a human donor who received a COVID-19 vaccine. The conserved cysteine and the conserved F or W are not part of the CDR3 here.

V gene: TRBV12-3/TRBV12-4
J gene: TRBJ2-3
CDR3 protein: ASSFEVTDTQY

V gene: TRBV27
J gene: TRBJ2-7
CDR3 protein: ASSPLFSYEQY

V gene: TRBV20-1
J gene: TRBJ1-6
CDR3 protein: SALRQGRGSPLH

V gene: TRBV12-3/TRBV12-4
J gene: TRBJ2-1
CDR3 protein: ASSLAGGPYNEQF

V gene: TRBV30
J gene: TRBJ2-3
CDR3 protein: AWRGTSGEYTDTQY

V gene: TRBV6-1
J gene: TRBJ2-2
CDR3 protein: ASLQGNTGELF

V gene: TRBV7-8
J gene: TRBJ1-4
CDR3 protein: ASSLGTREKLF

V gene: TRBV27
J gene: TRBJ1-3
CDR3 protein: ASSLRRGAGNTIY

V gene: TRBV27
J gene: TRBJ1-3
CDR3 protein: ASSLTGSGNTIY

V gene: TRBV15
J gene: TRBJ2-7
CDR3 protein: ATSPRRGTGSYEQY

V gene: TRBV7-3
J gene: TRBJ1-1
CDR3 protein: ASSLTGGRTEAF

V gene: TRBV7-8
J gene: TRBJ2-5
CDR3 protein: ASSARLRGGEQETQY

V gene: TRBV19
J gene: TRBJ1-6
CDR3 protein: ASSILLGGGHFSYNSPLH

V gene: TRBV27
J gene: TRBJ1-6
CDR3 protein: ASSLYSGYNSPLH

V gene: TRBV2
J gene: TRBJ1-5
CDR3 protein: ASRDRDGQPQH

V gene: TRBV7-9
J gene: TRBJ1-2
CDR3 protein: ASSSWDRVALGYT

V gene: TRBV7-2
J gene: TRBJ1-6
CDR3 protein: ASRSGANSPLH

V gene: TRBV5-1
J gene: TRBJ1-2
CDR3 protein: ASSLGAGHGYT

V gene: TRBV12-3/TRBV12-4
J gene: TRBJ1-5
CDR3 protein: ASSLGFNQPQH

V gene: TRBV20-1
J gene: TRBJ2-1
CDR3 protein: SAPRQGPFLDNEQF

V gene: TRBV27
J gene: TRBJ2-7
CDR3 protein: ASRPDSYEQY

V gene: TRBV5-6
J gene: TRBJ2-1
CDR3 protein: ASSLGQGRNEQF

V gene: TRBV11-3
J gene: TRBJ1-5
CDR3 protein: ASSPPRGQPQH

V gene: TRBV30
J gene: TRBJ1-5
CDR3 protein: AWSVGDRINQPQH

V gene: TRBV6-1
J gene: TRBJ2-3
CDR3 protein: ASSPSTGTDTQY

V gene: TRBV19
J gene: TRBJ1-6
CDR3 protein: ASTIKGPNSPLH

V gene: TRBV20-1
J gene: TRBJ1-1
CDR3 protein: SAYTHRGPGGEAF

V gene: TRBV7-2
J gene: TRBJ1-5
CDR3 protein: ASSFLDNQPQH

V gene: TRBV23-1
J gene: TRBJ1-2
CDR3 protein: ASSRSYVGGLLRNYGYT

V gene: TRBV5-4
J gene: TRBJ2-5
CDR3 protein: ASSTGLAGEGETQY

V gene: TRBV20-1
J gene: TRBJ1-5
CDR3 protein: SASFGVSNQPQH

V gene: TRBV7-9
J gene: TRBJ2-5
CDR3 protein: ASSLGPAAINQY

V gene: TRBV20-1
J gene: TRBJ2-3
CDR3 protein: SAREGLRDTQY

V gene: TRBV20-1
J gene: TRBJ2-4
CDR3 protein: SAATVAKNIQY

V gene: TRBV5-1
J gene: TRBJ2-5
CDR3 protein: ASSFDSQETQY

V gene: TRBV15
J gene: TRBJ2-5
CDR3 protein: ATSRTSGGVKGETQY

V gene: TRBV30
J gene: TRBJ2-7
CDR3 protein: AWSVMAPYEQY

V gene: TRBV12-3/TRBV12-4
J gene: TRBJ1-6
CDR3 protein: ASSRTGKGSSYNSPLH

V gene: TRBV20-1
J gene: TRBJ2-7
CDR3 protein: SARDSARTYEQY

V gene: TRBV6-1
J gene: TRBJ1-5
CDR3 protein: ASTGDGNQPQH

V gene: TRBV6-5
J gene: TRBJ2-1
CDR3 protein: ASSYLGAGGLYNEQF

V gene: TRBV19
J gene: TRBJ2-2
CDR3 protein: ASRLVWNTGELF

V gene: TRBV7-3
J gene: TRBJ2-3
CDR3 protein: ASSQAGPSTDTQY

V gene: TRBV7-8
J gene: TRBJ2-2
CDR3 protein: ASSWDRAGTGELF

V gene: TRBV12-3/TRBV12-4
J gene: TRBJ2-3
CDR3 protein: ASSTTSGSNTQY

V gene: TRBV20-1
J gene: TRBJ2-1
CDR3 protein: SARDQIQSSYNEQF

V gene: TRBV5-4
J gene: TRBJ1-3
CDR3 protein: ASSSGGPGGNTIY

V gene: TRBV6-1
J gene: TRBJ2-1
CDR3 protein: ASRPPGIYNEQF

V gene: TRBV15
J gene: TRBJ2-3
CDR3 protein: ATSREVSGGARRQY

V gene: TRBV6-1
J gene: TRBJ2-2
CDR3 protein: ASSQGVQTGELF

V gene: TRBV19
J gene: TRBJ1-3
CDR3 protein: ASSANIGTSGNTIY